This is a list of T cell receptor beta chains from one sample in a study of cytomegalovirus exposure and HLA in healthy donors. Some clones are missing from TCRdb's copy, which holds only in-frame ones; the method was immunoSEQ multiplex PCR. This sample's table has some 82,000 clones. The sequencing sample was made of PBMCs. The source of these receptors is a woman in her twenties or thirties in good health and CMV-seronegative. CDR3s include the opening cysteine and the closing phenylalanine or tryptophan. The D gene is left open where the match is weak.

>TRBJ2-7|-|TRBV6-1
CASQPGSRRVYEQYF
TGTGCCAGCCAGCCCGGGAGCCGAAGGGTCTACGAGCAGTACTTC
>TRBJ2-5|TRBD1|TRBV5-1
CASSSPGRGETQYF
TGCGCCAGCAGCTCCCCGGGCAGGGGGGAGACCCAGTACTTC
>TRBJ1-1|-|TRBV2
CASSEAMNTEAFF
TGTGCCAGCAGTGAAGCCATGAACACTGAAGCTTTCTTT
>TRBJ2-6|TRBD2|TRBV19
CASSIPRGAGANVLTF
TGTGCCAGTAGTATCCCGCGGGGGGCTGGGGCCAACGTCCTGACTTTC
>TRBJ1-1|-|TRBV7-9
CASSFSDTEAFF
TGTGCCAGCAGCTTTTCAGACACTGAAGCTTTCTTT
>TRBJ2-2|-|TRBV29-1
CSVAGQGQNTGELFF
TGCAGCGTGGCGGGGCAGGGTCAGAACACCGGGGAGCTGTTTTTT
>TRBJ1-1|-|TRBV4-1
CASSRNSGTEAFF
TGCGCCAGCAGCCGGAACAGCGGTACTGAAGCTTTCTTT
>TRBJ2-7|TRBD2|TRBV5-1
CASSLASSGRGYEQYF
TGCGCCAGCAGCTTGGCGTCTAGCGGGAGGGGCTACGAGCAGTACTTC
>TRBJ2-7|-|TRBV6-1
CASSRPLMGAYEQYF
TGTGCCAGCAGCCGACCGCTTATGGGCGCCTACGAGCAGTACTTC
>TRBJ1-2|TRBD1|TRBV5-1
CASQALGQGTDGYTF
TGCGCCAGCCAGGCACTCGGACAGGGAACAGATGGCTACACCTTC
>TRBJ1-2|TRBD1|TRBV6-5
CASSYSRTGGGYGYTF
TGTGCCAGCAGTTATTCTCGGACAGGGGGAGGCTATGGCTACACCTTC
>TRBJ2-1|TRBD2|TRBV4-2
CASSQGGVAGGSYNEQFF
TGTGCCAGCAGCCAAGGAGGGGTAGCGGGGGGGTCCTACAATGAGCAGTTCTTC
>TRBJ2-7|-|TRBV12-5
CASGLDTGNPSYEQYF
TGTGCTAGTGGTTTGGATACAGGGAACCCTTCCTACGAGCAGTACTTC
>TRBJ1-3|-|TRBV30
CAWKQPEVIYF
TGTGCCTGGAAACAGCCGGAAGTCATATATTTT
>TRBJ1-1|TRBD1|TRBV29-1
CSADRGSGTEAFF
TGCAGCGCCGACAGGGGAAGTGGCACTGAAGCTTTCTTT
>TRBJ1-1|-|TRBV15
CATSRDRLPNTEAFF
TGTGCCACCAGCAGAGATAGACTCCCGAACACTGAAGCTTTCTTT
>TRBJ2-7|-|TRBV7-8
CASSLEQGSSYEQYF
TGTGCCAGCAGCTTAGAACAGGGATCGTCCTACGAGCAGTACTTC
>TRBJ2-2|-|TRBV5-1
CASSPGGTGTGELFF
TGCGCCAGCAGCCCAGGCGGAACGGGGACCGGGGAGCTGTTTTTT
>TRBJ1-2|TRBD1|TRBV28
CASMGWGTGNYGYTF
TGTGCCAGCATGGGCTGGGGGACAGGGAACTATGGCTACACCTTC
>TRBJ2-3|-|TRBV25-1
CASSEEAGGDTQYF
TGTGCCAGCAGTGAAGAGGCAGGGGGGGATACGCAGTATTTT
>TRBJ1-6|-|TRBV30
CALRSGYDNSPLHF
TGTGCCTTGAGGTCAGGGTACGATAATTCACCCCTCCACTTT
>TRBJ1-1|-|TRBV6-1
CASTYTNTEAFF
TGTGCCAGCACATACACAAACACTGAAGCTTTCTTT
>TRBJ1-2|-|TRBV30
CAEEGVYGYTF
TGTGCCGAGGAAGGGGTCTATGGCTACACCTTC
>TRBJ2-1|-|TRBV7-9
CASSPSNEQFF
TGTGCCAGCAGCCCCAGCAATGAGCAGTTCTTC
>TRBJ1-1|TRBD1|TRBV18
CASSPPRTGGNTEAFF
TGTGCCAGCTCACCACCAAGGACAGGGGGAAACACTGAAGCTTTCTTT
>TRBJ2-1|-|TRBV4-2
CASSRDLSSYNEQFF
TGTGCCAGCAGCAGGGACTTAAGCTCCTACAATGAGCAGTTCTTC
>TRBJ1-1|-|TRBV4-1
CASSQGWRSMNTEAFF
TGCGCCAGCAGCCAAGGATGGCGTAGCATGAACACTGAAGCTTTCTTT
>TRBJ2-3|-|TRBV19
CASSISGGDTQYF
TGTGCCAGTAGTATCTCTGGAGGGGATACGCAGTATTTT
>TRBJ2-2|-|TRBV30
CAWGALGGELFF
TGTGCCTGGGGGGCCCTTGGGGGGGAGCTGTTTTTT
>TRBJ1-1|-|TRBV6-1
CASEERRIQNTEAFF
TGTGCCAGCGAGGAGAGACGGATTCAGAACACTGAAGCTTTCTTT
>TRBJ1-5|-|TRBV30
CAWSVRRYSNQPQHF
TGTGCCTGGAGTGTACGGAGGTATAGCAATCAGCCCCAGCATTTT
>TRBJ2-7|-|TRBV10-3
CAISDTRGEQYF
TGTGCCATCAGTGATACACGGGGCGAGCAGTACTTC
>TRBJ1-1|-|TRBV6-4
CASSDAVEAFF
TGTGCCAGCAGTGACGCGGTAGAAGCTTTCTTT
>TRBJ2-1|-|TRBV30
CAWSVRGRAGNEQFF
TGTGCCTGGAGTGTGAGGGGGAGGGCGGGCAATGAGCAGTTCTTC
>TRBJ1-2|-|TRBV6-5
CASSYRGGIDGYTF
TGTGCCAGCAGTTACCGGGGGGGCATAGATGGCTACACCTTC
>TRBJ1-1|-|TRBV30
CAWSAYGGAYTEAFF
TGTGCCTGGAGCGCGTACGGTGGGGCTTACACTGAAGCTTTCTTT
>TRBJ2-7|-|TRBV30
CAWGRQAPAYEQYF
TGTGCCTGGGGCCGACAGGCTCCGGCCTACGAGCAGTACTTC
>TRBJ1-6|TRBD1|TRBV5-1
CASSLIQGDNSPLHF
TGCGCCAGCAGCTTGATCCAGGGGGATAATTCACCCCTCCACTTT
>TRBJ2-1|TRBD2|TRBV7-9
CASSFGASGGYNEQFF
TGTGCCAGCAGCTTTGGGGCTAGCGGGGGTTACAATGAGCAGTTCTTC
>TRBJ1-3|-|TRBV9
CASSAGQSGNTIYF
TGTGCCAGCAGCGCCGGACAGAGTGGAAACACCATATATTTT
>TRBJ1-2|-|TRBV2
CASSGQSNYGYTF
TGTGCCAGCAGTGGACAGTCTAACTATGGCTACACCTTC
>TRBJ1-1|-|TRBV6-5
CASSSFGTEAFF
TGTGCCAGCTCCTCCTTCGGCACTGAAGCTTTCTTT
>TRBJ2-1|-|TRBV29-1
CSVEDPTSGTDNEQFF
TGCAGCGTTGAAGATCCTACTAGTGGAACCGACAATGAGCAGTTCTTC
>TRBJ2-7|TRBD2|TRBV30
CAWTRGGMREQYF
TGTGCCTGGACCCGGGGGGGCATGCGGGAGCAGTACTTC
>TRBJ1-3|TRBD1|TRBV23-1
CASSQPAGTGVSGNTIYF
TGCGCCAGCAGTCAACCTGCCGGGACAGGGGTCTCTGGAAACACCATATATTTT
>TRBJ1-5|-|TRBV6-5
CASSRLEGTQPQHF
TGTGCCAGCAGTAGGCTCGAGGGAACCCAGCCCCAGCATTTT
>TRBJ2-3|-|TRBV30
CAWRRHRTDTQYF
TGTGCCTGGAGGAGACATCGCACAGATACGCAGTATTTT
>TRBJ2-1|TRBD1|TRBV27
CASSAPTGSNEQFF
TGTGCCAGCAGTGCGCCGACAGGGTCCAATGAGCAGTTCTTC
>TRBJ1-6|-|TRBV30
CAWSKGQSYYNSPLHF
TGTGCCTGGAGTAAAGGACAGAGCTACTATAATTCACCCCTCCACTTT
>TRBJ2-2|TRBD2|TRBV4-2
CASSQVTSGQNTGELFF
TGTGCCAGCAGCCAAGTGACTAGCGGTCAGAACACCGGGGAGCTGTTTTTT
>TRBJ2-2|-|TRBV6-5
CASSFLGGLTGELFF
TGTGCCAGCAGTTTCCTAGGTGGCCTCACCGGGGAGCTGTTTTTT
>TRBJ1-1|-|TRBV19
CASRRGALGRNTEAFF
TGTGCCAGTAGGAGAGGAGCGCTGGGTAGGAACACTGAAGCTTTCTTT
>TRBJ2-7|-|TRBV10-3
CAISTDSFKGQYF
TGTGCCATCAGTACCGACAGTTTCAAAGGGCAGTACTTC
>TRBJ2-7|-|TRBV10-3
CAISETQIKNYEQYF
TGTGCCATCAGTGAGACACAAATAAAAAACTACGAGCAGTACTTC
>TRBJ1-2|-|TRBV5-6
CASSFLTVTNYGYTF
TGTGCCAGCAGCTTTTTGACAGTTACTAACTATGGCTACACCTTC